This T cell receptor (beta chain) comes out of a study of OX40 agonist ivuxolimab in advanced cancers. In germline, CDR1 is SGDLS, CDR2 YYNGEE. Trimming removed 4 bases at V and 8 bases at J, with 15 bases between. The CDR3 consists of 14 residues. Assay: immunoSEQ multiplex PCR; the TCRdb copy retains only in-frame clones and omits some. The data show more than 80,000 clones, roughly 90% seen once. V usage is TRBV9 and J usage is TRBJ1-4; D not resolved. The sample in question was CD4+ or CD8+ T cells sorted from blood, obtained in a trial of the OX40 agonist ivuxolimab. The TCR was taken from an adult with an advanced solid tumor such as melanoma, head and neck, liver or kidney cancer. The CDR3 DNA reads TGTGCCAGCAGCCGAGCAGGCGAAATCGAAAAACTGTTTTTT. This gives the protein CASSRAGEIEKLFF.